The clone carrying this TCR beta chain appeared a single time. Its antigen is not identified. These data are taken from a study of T cell responses to AZD1222 COVID-19 vaccine. The study, taken as a whole, reports: In the spike-specific TCR repertoire, nearly half reportedly target unmutated variant regions. A mostly white British donor set with more females was recruited, and clonal diversity was possibly underestimated. Without day 14 samples, only post-peak T cell repertoires were studied. Baseline antibody screening turned up just a handful of seropositive AZD1222 recipients.

CDR1 is SGHTA and CDR2 is FQGNSA in the germline V gene. Trimming cost V 8 bases and J 5 bases; bases outside gene matches: 8. This CDR3 spans 13 amino acids. The method was immunoSEQ multiplex PCR; TCRdb's version includes in-frame clones alone and lacks a portion of them. This table holds about 180,000 clones, about 86% found once. The chain links TRBV7-2 to TRBJ2-7, with TRBD1 matching 8 bases. Sequences were derived from peripheral blood, sampled 28 days after the second AZD1222 dose. The TCR comes from an adult who received the AZD1222 COVID-19 vaccine. CDR3 residues: CASRKTGQDEQYF. The CDR3 coding sequence is TGTGCCAGCCGCAAAACGGGACAGGACGAGCAGTACTTC.